This TCR beta chain was sequenced during a study of graft-versus-host responses after intestinal transplantation. The overall study: Induction with anti-thymocyte globulin, then tacrolimus and steroids for three to four years, was given to all recipients.

The repertoire was sequenced with immunoSEQ multiplex PCR; TCRdb's copy has only in-frame clones and lacks some. The sample yields around 97,000 clones, roughly 93% seen once. Study-wide findings and caveats: Detection of GvH clones occurred in recipient marrow, and some had their first appearance in ileum or blood.

This clone has just one count. Its antigen is not known. V lost 8 bases to trimming and J lost 7 bases, with 19 bases between them. The CDR3 is 13 residues long. Germline-derived CDR1 and CDR2 are SGHDT and YYEEEE. The clonotype comes from a human donor who received an intestinal transplant. The V gene is TRBV5-6, the J gene TRBJ2-7; TRBD2 might be the D (5 bases). The sequenced sample was unstimulated CD8+ T cells sorted from spleen or lymph node cells, obtained before intestinal transplant. The CDR3 sequence: CASLFGPGGEQYF. In nucleotides, the CDR3 is TGTGCCAGTCTTTTCGGGCCTGGCGGGGAGCAGTACTTC.